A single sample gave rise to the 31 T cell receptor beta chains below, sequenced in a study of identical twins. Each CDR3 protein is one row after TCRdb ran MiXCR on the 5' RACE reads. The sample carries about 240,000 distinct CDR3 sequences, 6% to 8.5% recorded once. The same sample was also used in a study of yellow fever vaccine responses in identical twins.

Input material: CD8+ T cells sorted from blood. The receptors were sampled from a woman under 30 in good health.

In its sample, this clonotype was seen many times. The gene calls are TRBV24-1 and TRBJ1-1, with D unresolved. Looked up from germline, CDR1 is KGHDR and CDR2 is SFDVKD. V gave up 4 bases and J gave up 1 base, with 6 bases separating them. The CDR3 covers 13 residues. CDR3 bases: TGTGCCACCAGTGAAGAAGAGAACACTGAAGCTTTCTTT. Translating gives CATSEEENTEAFF.

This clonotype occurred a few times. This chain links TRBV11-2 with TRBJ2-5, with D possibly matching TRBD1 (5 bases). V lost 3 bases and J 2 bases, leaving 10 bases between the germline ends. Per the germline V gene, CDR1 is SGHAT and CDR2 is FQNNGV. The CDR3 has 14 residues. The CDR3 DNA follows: TGTGCCAGCAGCTTCCTAGACAGTCAAGAGACCCAGTACTTC. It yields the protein CASSFLDSQETQYF.

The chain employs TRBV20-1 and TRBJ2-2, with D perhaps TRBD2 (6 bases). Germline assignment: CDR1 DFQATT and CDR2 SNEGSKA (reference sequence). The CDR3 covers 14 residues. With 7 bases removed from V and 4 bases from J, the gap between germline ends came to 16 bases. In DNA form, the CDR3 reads TGCAGTGTTTCGGACCCGCGGGGCACCGGGGAGCTGTTTTTT. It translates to CSVSDPRGTGELFF.

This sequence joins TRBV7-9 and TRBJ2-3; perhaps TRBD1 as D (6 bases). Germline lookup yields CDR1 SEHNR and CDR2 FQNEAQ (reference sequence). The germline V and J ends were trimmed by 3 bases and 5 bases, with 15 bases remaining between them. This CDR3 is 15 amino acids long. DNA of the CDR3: TGTGCCAGCAGCTTGTCCCAGGGGCATCAAGATACGCAGTATTTT. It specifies CASSLSQGHQDTQYF.

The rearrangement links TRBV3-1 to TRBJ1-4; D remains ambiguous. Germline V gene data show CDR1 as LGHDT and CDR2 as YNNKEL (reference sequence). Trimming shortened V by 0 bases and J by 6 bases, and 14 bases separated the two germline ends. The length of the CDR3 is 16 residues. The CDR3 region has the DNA TGTGCCAGCAGCCAAGAATTTTCGCCTCCGGATGAAAAACTGTTTTTT. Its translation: CASSQEFSPPDEKLFF.

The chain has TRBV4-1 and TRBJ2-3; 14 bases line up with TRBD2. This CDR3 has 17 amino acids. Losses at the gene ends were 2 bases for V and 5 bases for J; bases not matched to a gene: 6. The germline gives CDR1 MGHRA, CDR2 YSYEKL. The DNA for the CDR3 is TGCGCCAGCAGCCAAAGGACTAGCGGGGGGTACGGAGATACGCAGTATTTT. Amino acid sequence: CASSQRTSGGYGDTQYF.

CDR3 nucleotides: TGCAGTGCTAGAGAAACTAGCGGGGGATACGAGCAGTACGTC. Its translation is CSARETSGGYEQYV. The chain couples TRBV20-1 to TRBJ2-7; TRBD2 matches at 11 bases. The CDR3 contains 14 residues. With 0 bases clipped from V and 4 bases from J, the junction kept 2 bases outside the gene matches. Germline V gene data show CDR1 as DFQATT and CDR2 as SNEGSKA (reference sequence).

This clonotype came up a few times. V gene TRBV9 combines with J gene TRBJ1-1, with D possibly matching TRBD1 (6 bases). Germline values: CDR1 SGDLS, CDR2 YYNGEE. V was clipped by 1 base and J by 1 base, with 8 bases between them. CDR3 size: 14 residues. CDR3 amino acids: CASSVLGGNTEAFF. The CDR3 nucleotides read TGTGCCAGCAGCGTATTAGGGGGGAACACTGAAGCTTTCTTT.

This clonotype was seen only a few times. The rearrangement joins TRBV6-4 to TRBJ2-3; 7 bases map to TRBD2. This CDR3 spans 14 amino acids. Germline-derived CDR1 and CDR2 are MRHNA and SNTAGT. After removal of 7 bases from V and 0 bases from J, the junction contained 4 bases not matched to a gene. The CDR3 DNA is TGTGCCAGCACTAGCGGAGGTAGCACAGATACGCAGTATTTT. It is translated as CASTSGGSTDTQYF.

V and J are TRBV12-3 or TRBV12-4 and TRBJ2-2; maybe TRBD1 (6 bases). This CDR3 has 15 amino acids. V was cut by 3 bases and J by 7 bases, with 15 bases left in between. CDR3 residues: CASSFGRGPGGELFF. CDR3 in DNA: TGTGCCAGCAGTTTTGGCAGGGGCCCAGGCGGGGAGCTGTTTTTT.

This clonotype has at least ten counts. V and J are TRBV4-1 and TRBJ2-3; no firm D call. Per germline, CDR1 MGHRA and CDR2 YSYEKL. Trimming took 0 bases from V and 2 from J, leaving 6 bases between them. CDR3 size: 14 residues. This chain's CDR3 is CASSQEGNTDTQYF. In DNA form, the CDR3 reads TGCGCCAGCAGCCAAGAAGGGAACACAGATACGCAGTATTTT.

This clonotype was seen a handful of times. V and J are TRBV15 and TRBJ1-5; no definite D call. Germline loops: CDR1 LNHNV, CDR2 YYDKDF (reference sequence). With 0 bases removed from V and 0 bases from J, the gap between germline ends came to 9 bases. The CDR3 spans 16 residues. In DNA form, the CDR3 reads TGTGCCACCAGCAGAGAGGGGTCCTTTAGCAATCAGCCCCAGCATTTT. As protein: CATSREGSFSNQPQHF.

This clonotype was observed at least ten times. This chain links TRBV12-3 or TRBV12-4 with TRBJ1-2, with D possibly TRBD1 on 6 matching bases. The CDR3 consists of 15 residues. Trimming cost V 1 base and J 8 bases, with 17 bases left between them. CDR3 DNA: TGTGCCAGCAGTTTAGGGGCCTCCGGGGGCAGGGGCTACACCTTC. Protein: CASSLGASGGRGYTF.

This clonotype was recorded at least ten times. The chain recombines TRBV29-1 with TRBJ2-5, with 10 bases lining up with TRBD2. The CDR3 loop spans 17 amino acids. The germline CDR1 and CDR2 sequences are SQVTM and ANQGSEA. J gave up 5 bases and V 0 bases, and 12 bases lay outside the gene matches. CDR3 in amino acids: CSVEDRLAGASVETQYF. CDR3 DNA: TGCAGCGTTGAAGATCGGCTAGCGGGGGCCTCCGTGGAGACCCAGTACTTC.

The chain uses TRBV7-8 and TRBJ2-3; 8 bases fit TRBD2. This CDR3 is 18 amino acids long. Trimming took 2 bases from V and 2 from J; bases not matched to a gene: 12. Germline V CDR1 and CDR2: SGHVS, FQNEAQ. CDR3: CASSLSQTGGGNTDTQYF. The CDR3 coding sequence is TGTGCCAGCAGCTTAAGCCAGACGGGCGGGGGGAACACAGATACGCAGTATTTT.

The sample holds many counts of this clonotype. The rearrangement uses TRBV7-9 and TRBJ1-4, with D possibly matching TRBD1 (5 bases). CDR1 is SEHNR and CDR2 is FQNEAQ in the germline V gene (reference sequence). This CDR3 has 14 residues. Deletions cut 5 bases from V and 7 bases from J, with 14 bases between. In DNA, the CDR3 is TGTGCCAGCAGCCCAGGGACGGGGTTTGAAAAACTGTTTTTT. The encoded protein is CASSPGTGFEKLFF.

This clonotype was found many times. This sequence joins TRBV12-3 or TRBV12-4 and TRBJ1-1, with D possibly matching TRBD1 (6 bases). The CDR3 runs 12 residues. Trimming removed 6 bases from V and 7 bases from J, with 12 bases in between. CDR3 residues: CASSPGHVEAFF. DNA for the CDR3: TGTGCCAGCAGCCCGGGACACGTTGAAGCTTTCTTT.

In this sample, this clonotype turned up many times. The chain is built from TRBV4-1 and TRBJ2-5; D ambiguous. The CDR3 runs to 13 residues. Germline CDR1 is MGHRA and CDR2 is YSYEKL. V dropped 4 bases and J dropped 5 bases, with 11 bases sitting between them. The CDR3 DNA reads TGCGCCAGCAGCCGAACGATGATCGAGACCCAGTACTTC. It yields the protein CASSRTMIETQYF.

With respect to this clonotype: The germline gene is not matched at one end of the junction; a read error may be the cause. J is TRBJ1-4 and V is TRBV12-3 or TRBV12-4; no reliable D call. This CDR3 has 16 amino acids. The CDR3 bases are TGTGCCAGCAGTCCCATTGCGGGTGAGATTAATGAAAGACTGTTTTTT. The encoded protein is CASSPIAGEINERLFF.

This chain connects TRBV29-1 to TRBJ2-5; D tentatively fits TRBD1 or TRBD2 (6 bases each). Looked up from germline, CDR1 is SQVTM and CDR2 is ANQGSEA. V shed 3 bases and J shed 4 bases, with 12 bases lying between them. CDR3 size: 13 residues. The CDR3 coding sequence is TGCAGCGTTGATTATGGAGGGGGAGAGACCCAGTACTTC. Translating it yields CSVDYGGGETQYF.

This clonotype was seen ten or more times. The CDR3 DNA reads TGTGCCAGCAGTCACGGACAGAGCTACGAGCAGTACGTC. It is translated as CASSHGQSYEQYV. The rearrangement joins TRBV27 to TRBJ2-7, with D maybe TRBD1 (6 bases). V lost 5 bases, J lost 3 bases, and 11 bases lay in between. In germline, CDR1 is MNHEY, CDR2 SMNVEV (reference sequence). The length of the CDR3 is 13 residues.

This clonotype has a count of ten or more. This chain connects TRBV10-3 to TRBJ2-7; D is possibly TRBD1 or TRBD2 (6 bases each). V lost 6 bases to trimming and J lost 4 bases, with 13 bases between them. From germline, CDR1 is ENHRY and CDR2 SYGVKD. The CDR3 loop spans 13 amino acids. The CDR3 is CAIRGGHGYEQYF. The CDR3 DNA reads TGTGCCATCAGAGGGGGGCATGGGTACGAGCAGTACTTC.

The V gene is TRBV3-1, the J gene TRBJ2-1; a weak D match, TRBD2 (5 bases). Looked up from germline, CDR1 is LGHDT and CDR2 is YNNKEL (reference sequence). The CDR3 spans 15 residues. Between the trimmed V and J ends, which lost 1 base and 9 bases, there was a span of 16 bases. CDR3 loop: CASSQVGMSGGEQFF. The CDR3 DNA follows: TGTGCCAGCAGCCAAGTTGGGATGAGCGGAGGTGAGCAGTTCTTC.

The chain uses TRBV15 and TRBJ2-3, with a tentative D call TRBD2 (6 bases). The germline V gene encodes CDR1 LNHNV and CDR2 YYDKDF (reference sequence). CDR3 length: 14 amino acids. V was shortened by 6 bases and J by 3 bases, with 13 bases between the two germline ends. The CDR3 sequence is CATSVTGVTDTQYF. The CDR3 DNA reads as TGTGCCACCAGTGTGACGGGAGTTACAGATACGCAGTATTTT.

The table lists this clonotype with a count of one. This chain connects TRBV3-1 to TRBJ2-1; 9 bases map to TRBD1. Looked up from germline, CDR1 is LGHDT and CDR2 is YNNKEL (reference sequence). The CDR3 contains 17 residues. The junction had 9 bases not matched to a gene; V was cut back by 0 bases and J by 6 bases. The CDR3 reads CASSQDRRQGQGNEQFF. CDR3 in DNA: TGTGCCAGCAGCCAAGATCGACGCCAGGGACAGGGCAATGAGCAGTTCTTC.

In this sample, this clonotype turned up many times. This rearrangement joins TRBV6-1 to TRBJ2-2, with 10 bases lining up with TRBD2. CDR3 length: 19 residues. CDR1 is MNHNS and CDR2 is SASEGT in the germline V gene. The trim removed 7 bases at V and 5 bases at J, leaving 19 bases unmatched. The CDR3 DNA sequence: TGTGCCAGCAACCCCACCCCCAGCGGGGGGGTGTTGGTTACCGGGGAGCTGTTTTTT. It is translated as CASNPTPSGGVLVTGELFF.

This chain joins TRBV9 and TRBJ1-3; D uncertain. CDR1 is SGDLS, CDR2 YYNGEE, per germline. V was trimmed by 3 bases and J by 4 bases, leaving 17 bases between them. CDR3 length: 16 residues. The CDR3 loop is CASSADLRSYGNTIYF. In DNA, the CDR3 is TGTGCCAGCAGCGCCGACCTTAGGAGTTACGGAAACACCATATATTTT.

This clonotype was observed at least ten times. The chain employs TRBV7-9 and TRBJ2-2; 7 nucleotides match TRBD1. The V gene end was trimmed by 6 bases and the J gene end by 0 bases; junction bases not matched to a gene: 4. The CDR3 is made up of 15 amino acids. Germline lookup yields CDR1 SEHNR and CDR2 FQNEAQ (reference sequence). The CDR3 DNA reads TGTGCCAGCAGAAGACAGGGCCCGAACACCGGGGAGCTGTTTTTT. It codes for CASRRQGPNTGELFF.

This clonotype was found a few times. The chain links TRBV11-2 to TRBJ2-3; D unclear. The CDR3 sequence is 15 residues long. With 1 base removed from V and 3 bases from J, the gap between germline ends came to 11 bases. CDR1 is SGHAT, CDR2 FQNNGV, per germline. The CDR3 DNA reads TGTGCCAGCAGCTTAGTAGCAGCCATAACAGATACGCAGTATTTT. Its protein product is CASSLVAAITDTQYF. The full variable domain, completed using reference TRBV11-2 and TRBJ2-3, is EAGVAQSPRYKIIEKRQSVAFWCNPISGHATLYWYQQILGQGPKLLIQFQNNGVVDDSQLPKDRFSAERLKGVDSTLKIQPAKLEDSAVYLCASSLVAAITDTQYFGPGTRLTVL.

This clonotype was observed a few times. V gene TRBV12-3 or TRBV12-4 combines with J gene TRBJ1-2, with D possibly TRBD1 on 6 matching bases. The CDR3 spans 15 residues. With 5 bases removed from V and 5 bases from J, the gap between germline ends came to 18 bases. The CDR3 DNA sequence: TGTGCCAGCAGTACCACGGGACACCCAAAATATGGCTACACCTTC. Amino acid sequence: CASSTTGHPKYGYTF.

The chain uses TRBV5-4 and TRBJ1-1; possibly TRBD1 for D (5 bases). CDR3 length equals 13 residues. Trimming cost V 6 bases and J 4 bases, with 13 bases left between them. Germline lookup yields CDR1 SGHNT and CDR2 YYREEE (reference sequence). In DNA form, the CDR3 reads TGTGCCAGCACTCGGGGGGGAGGCACTGAAGCTTTCTTT. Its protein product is CASTRGGGTEAFF.